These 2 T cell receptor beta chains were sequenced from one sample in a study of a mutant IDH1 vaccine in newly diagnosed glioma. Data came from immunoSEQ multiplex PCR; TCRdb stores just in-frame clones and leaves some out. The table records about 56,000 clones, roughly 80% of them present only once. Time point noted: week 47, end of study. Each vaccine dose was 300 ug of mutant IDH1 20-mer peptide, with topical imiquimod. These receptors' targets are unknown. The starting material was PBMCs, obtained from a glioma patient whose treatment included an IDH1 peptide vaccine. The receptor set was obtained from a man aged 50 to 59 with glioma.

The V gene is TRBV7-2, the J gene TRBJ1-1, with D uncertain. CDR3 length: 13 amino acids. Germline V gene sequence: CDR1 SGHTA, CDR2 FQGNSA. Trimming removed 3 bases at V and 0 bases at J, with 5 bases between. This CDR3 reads CASSFGMNTEAFF. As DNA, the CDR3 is TGTGCCAGCAGCTTCGGGATGAACACTGAAGCTTTCTTT.

In DNA form, the CDR3 reads TGTGCCTGGAGTGCGGGGCCAGATGAAAAACTGTTTTTT. Translation: CAWSAGPDEKLFF. The chain has TRBV30 and TRBJ1-4, with D possibly matching TRBD1 (5 bases). Germline lookup yields CDR1 GTSNPN and CDR2 SVGIG (reference sequence). With 1 base removed from V and 6 bases from J, the gap between germline ends came to 9 bases. The CDR3 spans 13 residues. The full variable domain, with the rest looked up from reference TRBV30 and TRBJ1-4, is SQTIHQWPATLVQPVGSPLSLECTVEGTSNPNLYWYRQAAGRGLQLLFYSVGIGQISSEVPQNLSASRPQDRQFILSSKKLLLSDSGFYLCAWSAGPDEKLFFGSGTQLSVL.